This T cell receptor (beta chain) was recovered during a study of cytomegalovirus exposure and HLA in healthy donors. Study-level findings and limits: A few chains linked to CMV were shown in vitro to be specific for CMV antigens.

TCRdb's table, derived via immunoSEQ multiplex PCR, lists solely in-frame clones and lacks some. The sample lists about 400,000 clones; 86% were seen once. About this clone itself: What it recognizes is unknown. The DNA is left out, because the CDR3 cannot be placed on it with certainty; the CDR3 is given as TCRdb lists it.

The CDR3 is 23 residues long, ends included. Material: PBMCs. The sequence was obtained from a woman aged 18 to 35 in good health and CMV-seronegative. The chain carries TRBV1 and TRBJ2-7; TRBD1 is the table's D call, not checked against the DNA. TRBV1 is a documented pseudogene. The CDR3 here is CTSSPYIYCCSRSVGDRGHEQYF.